This T cell receptor beta chain was sequenced in a study of control samples from healthy donors and cancer patients. The CDR3 length is 13 residues. Trimming pared 3 bases from V and 8 bases from J, leaving 13 bases between. From germline, CDR1 is SNHLY and CDR2 FYNNEI. Data came from immunoSEQ multiplex PCR; TCRdb stores just in-frame clones and leaves some out. The table records around 68,000 clones, 65% to 85% of them present only once. This chain uses TRBV2 with TRBJ1-2; D is possibly TRBD1 (6 bases). Sequenced material: blood. The TCR sequence derives from a man in his fifties or sixties in good health. Here the CDR3 reads CASSDLGAWGYTF. In DNA form, the CDR3 reads TGTGCCAGCAGTGACCTGGGGGCCTGGGGCTACACCTTC.